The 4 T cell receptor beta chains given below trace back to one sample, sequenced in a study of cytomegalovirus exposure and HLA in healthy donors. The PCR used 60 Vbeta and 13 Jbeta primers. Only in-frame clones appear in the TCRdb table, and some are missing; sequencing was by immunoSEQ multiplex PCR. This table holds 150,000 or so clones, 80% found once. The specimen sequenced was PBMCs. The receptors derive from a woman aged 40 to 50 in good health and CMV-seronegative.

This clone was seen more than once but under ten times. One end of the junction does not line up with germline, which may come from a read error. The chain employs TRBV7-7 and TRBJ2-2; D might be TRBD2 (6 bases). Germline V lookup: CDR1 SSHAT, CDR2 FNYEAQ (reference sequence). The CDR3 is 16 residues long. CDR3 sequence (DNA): TGTGCTAGCAGCCCCGTGGCGGGGCCCAACACCGGGGAGCTGTTTTTT. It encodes CASSPVAGPNTGELFF.

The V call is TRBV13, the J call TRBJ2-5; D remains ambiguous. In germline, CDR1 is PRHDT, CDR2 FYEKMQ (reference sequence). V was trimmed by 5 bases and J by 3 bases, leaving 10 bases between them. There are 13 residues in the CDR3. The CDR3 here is CASSLRVEETQYF. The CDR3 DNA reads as TGTGCCAGCAGCCTCCGGGTTGAAGAGACCCAGTACTTC.

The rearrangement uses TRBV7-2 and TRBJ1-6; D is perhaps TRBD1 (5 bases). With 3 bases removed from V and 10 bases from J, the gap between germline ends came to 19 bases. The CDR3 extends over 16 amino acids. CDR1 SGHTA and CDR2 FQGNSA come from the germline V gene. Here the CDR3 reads CASSFKGQAGGSPLHF. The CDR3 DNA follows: TGTGCCAGCAGCTTTAAGGGGCAGGCGGGAGGGTCACCCCTCCACTTT.

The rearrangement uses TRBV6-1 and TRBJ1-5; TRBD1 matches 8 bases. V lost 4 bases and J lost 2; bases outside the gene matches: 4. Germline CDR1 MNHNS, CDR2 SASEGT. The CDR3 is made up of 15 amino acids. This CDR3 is CASSASTGGNQPQHF. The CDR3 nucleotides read TGTGCCAGCAGTGCATCGACAGGGGGCAATCAGCCCCAGCATTTT.